This note documents a single T cell receptor (beta chain) sequence. This sample was taken from a study of patients and donors after allogeneic stem cell transplantation. From the RT-PCR reads, TCRdb called clonotypes with MiXCR, one entry per CDR3 protein. The table shows approximately 430,000 distinct CDR3 sequences, with under 20% occurring only once. V trimming: 8 bases; J trimming: 1 base; junction bases outside the gene matches: 7. The germline CDR1 and CDR2 sequences are DFQATT and SNEGSKA (reference sequence). This CDR3 contains 14 residues. The sequence came from a human donor who was either an allogeneic HSCT recipient or a stem cell or donor lymphocyte infusion donor (not recorded which). It is not recorded whose cells these are; they may come from a transplant donor. The chain links TRBV20-1 to TRBJ2-1; 8 bases agree with TRBD2. Sample: blood, either unsorted or a sorted T cell fraction (not recorded which). In DNA, the CDR3 is TGCAGTACTGCGCGGGGGGCTTCCTACAATGAGCAGTTCTTC. This sequence encodes CSTARGASYNEQFF.